The clone carrying this TCR delta chain has just a few counts. The antigen is undetermined. RNA was extracted from the cells and then reverse transcribed. Pooled V-gene forward primers with one constant-region reverse primer generated the CDR3 amplicons by multiplex PCR. TCRdb reanalyzed the multiplex PCR reads using CATT. The top ten hold 0.5% of the sample, which has about 55,000 delta-chain clones, approximately 16% seen once. CDR1 and CDR2 (germline): TSWWSYY, QGS. Trimming took 4 bases from V and 2 from J; bases not matched to a gene: 18. The CDR3 is 19 residues long. The data stem from a study of Vδ1+ human thymocytes. The study's findings and limits: Around a fifth of thymic delta-chain sequences were Vdelta2, with few Vdelta3, unlike blood Vdelta1+ controls. Highly polyclonal TRG and TRD repertoires with Gaussian CDR3 length distributions appeared in thymus.

Sequenced: Vdelta1+ gamma-delta thymocytes from the thymus. As for subset: FACS-sorted CD3+ TCRalphabeta- TCRVdelta1+ TCRVdelta2- thymocytes. The receptor comes from a boy under two years old who had congenital heart surgery. V and J are TRDV1 and TRDJ1; the match to TRDD3 covers 8 bases. The CDR3 region has the DNA TGTGCTCTTGGGGGATGCGTGACTTCCAGCTGGGGGACTACCGATAAACTCATCTTT. Its translation: CALGGCVTSSWGTTDKLIF.